This entry features one T cell receptor beta chain sequence. The CDR3 is made up of 14 amino acids. In germline, CDR1 is MDHEN, CDR2 SYDVKM. V shed 7 bases, J shed 0 bases, and the junction held 5 bases outside the gene matches. This sample stems from a study of blood T cell repertoires in COVID-19. Study context: PBMCs, B-cell-depleted T cells, or T cells were the source of the cDNA or gDNA that made up the material.

Using immunoSEQ multiplex PCR, the repertoire was profiled, and TCRdb retains in-frame clones only, with some absent. The table includes 270,000 or so clones, 82% detected once. Sequenced sample: peripheral blood. This clonotype originated in a woman younger than 35 with acute or convalescent COVID-19. The chain recombines TRBV28 with TRBJ2-7; 8 bases match TRBD1. CDR3 protein: CASTLDRASYEQYF. In DNA form, the CDR3 reads TGTGCCAGCACCCTGGACAGGGCCTCCTACGAGCAGTACTTC.